These 19 T cell receptor beta chains share one sample of origin, sequenced in a study of beta chain features in type 1 diabetes. Reverse transcription of all isolated RNA meant that expressed TCRB transcripts were sequenced. Assay: immunoSEQ multiplex PCR; the TCRdb copy retains only in-frame clones and omits some. The table lists around 160,000 clones, approximately 52% of them singletons. Sample: Tregs from blood. The receptors were gathered from a man between 18 and 35 years old in good health.

This clone was counted only a few times. The rearrangement uses TRBV5-4 and TRBJ2-5, with TRBD1 identical over 7 bases. There are 16 residues in the CDR3. The V gene end was trimmed by 4 bases and the J gene end by 1 base; junction bases not matched to a gene: 10. Per germline, CDR1 SGHNT and CDR2 YYREEE (reference sequence). Here the CDR3 reads CASSPHPRQGQETQYF. The CDR3 DNA follows: TGTGCCAGCAGCCCGCACCCTCGACAGGGCCAAGAGACCCAGTACTTC. The full variable domain, completed using reference TRBV5-4 and TRBJ2-5, is ETGVTQSPTHLIKTRGQQVTLRCSSQSGHNTVSWYQQALGQGPQFIFQYYREEENGRGNFPPRFSGLQFPNYSSELNVNALELDDSALYLCASSPHPRQGQETQYFGPGTRLLVL.

This rearrangement joins TRBV7-3 to TRBJ2-2, with 16 bases identical to TRBD2. The germline gives CDR1 SGHTA, CDR2 FQGTGA. The CDR3 runs 19 residues. The V segment lost 3 bases and the J segment 2 bases; nucleotides outside the gene matches: 6. The CDR3 DNA follows: TGTGCCAGCAGCTTCCCGGGACTAGCGGGGGGGCCTAACACCGGGGAGCTGTTTTTT. This translates into CASSFPGLAGGPNTGELFF.

V and J are TRBV27 and TRBJ2-5, with TRBD1 matching 9 bases. The CDR3 is 15 residues long. V gave up 5 bases and J gave up 6 bases; unmatched junction bases: 10. Germline-derived CDR1 and CDR2 are MNHEY and SMNVEV (reference sequence). CDR3 protein: CASSQDRGGTQTQYF. The CDR3 nucleotides are TGTGCCAGCAGTCAGGACAGGGGCGGGACGCAGACCCAGTACTTC.

The rearrangement joins TRBV7-2 to TRBJ2-1; 9 nucleotides agree with TRBD1. Trimming took 5 bases from V and 6 from J; bases not matched to a gene: 11. Germline-derived CDR1 and CDR2 are SGHTA and FQGNSA. The CDR3 is made up of 16 amino acids. For the CDR3, the DNA is TGTGCCAGCAGCCTCTTCCCGGGACAGGGAGCCAATGAGCAGTTCTTC. Residues: CASSLFPGQGANEQFF.

This clone was counted a few times. CDR3 region: CASSPPSGGAVGELFF. The CDR3 DNA follows: TGTGCCAGCAGCCCGCCTAGCGGGGGGGCCGTCGGGGAGCTGTTTTTT. This chain joins TRBV13 and TRBJ2-2; 12 bases are a match to TRBD2. The V gene end was trimmed by 5 bases and the J gene end by 7 bases; junction bases not matched to a gene: 8. CDR1 and CDR2 from the germline V gene are PRHDT and FYEKMQ (reference sequence). The CDR3 sequence is 16 residues long. Full variable domain (outside the CDR3, taken from reference TRBV13 and TRBJ2-2): AAGVIQSPRHLIKEKRETATLKCYPIPRHDTVYWYQQGPGQDPQFLISFYEKMQSDKGSIPDRFSAQQFSDYHSELNMSSLELGDSALYFCASSPPSGGAVGELFFGEGSRLTVL.

The chain recombines TRBV6-5 with TRBJ2-3; perhaps TRBD2 as D (5 bases). Trimming cost V 0 bases and J 6 bases, with 10 bases left between them. CDR1 and CDR2 from the germline V gene are MNHEY and SVGAGI. The CDR3 length is 14 residues. CDR3 coding DNA: TGTGCCAGCAGTTACTCTTGGGGAGTCGATACGCAGTATTTT. This encodes CASSYSWGVDTQYF.

This clone was detected only a few times. The chain has TRBV9 and TRBJ1-5; possible D gene TRBD1, 5 bases. V dropped 5 bases and J dropped 1 base, with 7 bases sitting between them. The CDR3 length is 13 residues. The germline gives CDR1 SGDLS, CDR2 YYNGEE. CDR3 region: CASSGGSNQPQHF. CDR3 DNA sequence: TGTGCCAGCAGTGGGGGGAGCAATCAGCCCCAGCATTTT.

The V call is TRBV5-6, the J call TRBJ2-7; 7 nucleotides agree with TRBD1. J lost 8 bases, V lost 0 bases, and 8 bases had no gene match. Germline-derived CDR1 and CDR2 are SGHDT and YYEEEE. The CDR3 sequence is 14 residues long. CDR3 in DNA: TGTGCCAGCAGCTTGGACAGGGGCCGGGTTAAGCAGTACTTC. Translation gives CASSLDRGRVKQYF.

This sequence joins TRBV9 and TRBJ2-5; D gene uncertain. The end of the DNA is better explained by TRBJ2-7, so the J call may be wrong. This CDR3 spans 14 amino acids. Germline V gene data show CDR1 as SGDLS and CDR2 as YYNGEE. The CDR3 bases are TGTGCCAGCAGCGTATCTGCGGTCAGCTACGAGCAGTACTTC. Amino acids: CASSVSAVSYEQYF.

The gene calls are TRBV5-1 and TRBJ2-2; D unresolved. V dropped 0 bases and J dropped 9 bases, with 6 bases sitting between them. The length of the CDR3 is 12 residues. The germline gives CDR1 SGHRS, CDR2 YFSETQ. CDR3 loop: CASSLDTRELFF. The CDR3 region has the DNA TGCGCCAGCAGCTTGGACACGCGGGAGCTGTTTTTT.

The chain employs TRBV29-1 and TRBJ1-4, with a possible D match to TRBD1 (6 bases). Trimming left V 4 bases short and J 7 bases short, with 22 bases between. Germline CDR1 SQVTM, CDR2 ANQGSEA. The CDR3 sequence is 16 residues long. CDR3 coding DNA: TGCAGCGTTGTATTGCGGGGGGCAGGTACTTTTGAAAAACTGTTTTTT. Protein: CSVVLRGAGTFEKLFF.

The gene calls are TRBV2 and TRBJ1-5; D is unresolved. Trimming cost V 6 bases and J 4 bases, with 13 bases left between them. The CDR3 runs 14 residues. Germline-derived CDR1 and CDR2 are SNHLY and FYNNEI. This chain's CDR3 is CASRFSGENQPQHF. The CDR3 nucleotides read TGTGCCAGCAGATTTTCCGGGGAAAATCAGCCCCAGCATTTT.

The CDR3 sequence is CSVRIGTVTGELFF. The CDR3 DNA reads as TGCAGCGTTCGCATTGGGACAGTCACCGGGGAGCTGTTTTTT. This chain connects TRBV29-1 to TRBJ2-2; 7 bases match TRBD1. Germline V gives CDR1 SQVTM, CDR2 ANQGSEA. Trimming cost V 5 bases and J 4 bases; bases outside gene matches: 7. The CDR3 runs to 14 residues.

The rearrangement joins TRBV5-4 to TRBJ2-5, with TRBD2 matching 7 bases. CDR1 SGHNT and CDR2 YYREEE come from the germline V gene (reference sequence). The CDR3 loop spans 13 amino acids. V dropped 3 bases and J dropped 5; count of bases not matched to a gene: 4. The CDR3 spells CASSSRGVETQYF. The CDR3 DNA sequence: TGTGCCAGCAGCTCCCGGGGGGTGGAGACCCAGTACTTC.

The J gene is TRBJ1-2, the V gene TRBV6-5; possibly TRBD1 for D (6 bases). CDR3 length equals 14 residues. Germline CDR1 and CDR2: MNHEY and SVGAGI. Trimming removed 6 bases from V and 1 base from J, with 12 bases in between. The CDR3 coding sequence is TGTGCCAGCAGGCCCAGGGGAGTTAACTATGGCTACACCTTC. It encodes CASRPRGVNYGYTF.

The chain carries TRBV5-6 and TRBJ2-5, with a tentative D call TRBD2 (6 bases). In germline, CDR1 is SGHDT, CDR2 YYEEEE. CDR3 length: 15 residues. Between the trimmed V and J ends, which lost 0 bases and 5 bases, there was a span of 14 bases. CDR3 in DNA: TGTGCCAGCAGCTTGGTAGCGGCTGGCGGGGAGACCCAGTACTTC. This translates into CASSLVAAGGETQYF.

V usage is TRBV7-2 and J usage is TRBJ1-1; tentative D call: TRBD1 (6 bases). CDR3 length: 13 amino acids. V was cut by 1 base and J by 6 bases, with 9 bases left in between. Germline loops: CDR1 SGHTA, CDR2 FQGNSA. In DNA, the CDR3 is TGTGCCAGCAGCTTAGACAGGGCTTCTGAAGCTTTCTTT. Its translation is CASSLDRASEAFF.

This clone has only a few counts. This chain connects TRBV29-1 to TRBJ2-7; the D gene is possibly TRBD2 (6 bases). V lost 1 base to trimming and J lost 5 bases, with 15 bases between them. The CDR3 consists of 14 residues. Germline CDR1 reads SQVTM; CDR2 reads ANQGSEA. For the CDR3, the DNA is TGCAGCGTTGAAGGGGGGGAGGAGACCGACGAGCAGTACTTC. This translates into CSVEGGEETDEQYF.

The V and J genes are TRBV30 and TRBJ2-3; 9 bases agree with TRBD2. CDR3 length: 17 residues. Per germline, CDR1 GTSNPN and CDR2 SVGIG (reference sequence). V gave up 2 bases and J gave up 4 bases; unmatched junction bases: 13. Here the CDR3 reads CAWSPTYLAGTSDTQYF. DNA of the CDR3: TGTGCCTGGAGTCCAACCTACCTAGCGGGGACCTCAGATACGCAGTATTTT.